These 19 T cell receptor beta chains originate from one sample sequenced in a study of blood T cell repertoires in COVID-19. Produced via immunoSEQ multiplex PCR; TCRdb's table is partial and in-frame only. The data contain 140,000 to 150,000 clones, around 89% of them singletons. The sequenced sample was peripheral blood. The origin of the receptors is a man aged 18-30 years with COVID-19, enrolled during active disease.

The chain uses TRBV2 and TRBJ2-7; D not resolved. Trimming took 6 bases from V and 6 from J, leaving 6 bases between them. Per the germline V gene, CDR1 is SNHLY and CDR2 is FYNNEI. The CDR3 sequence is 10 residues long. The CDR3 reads CASRTTEQYF. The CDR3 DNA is TGTGCCAGCAGAACAACCGAGCAGTACTTC.

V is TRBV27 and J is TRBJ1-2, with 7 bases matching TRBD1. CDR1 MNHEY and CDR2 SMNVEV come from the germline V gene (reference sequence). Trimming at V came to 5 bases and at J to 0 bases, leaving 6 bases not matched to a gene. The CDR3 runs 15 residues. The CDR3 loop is CASSLRQGANYGYTF. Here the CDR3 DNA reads TGTGCCAGCAGTCTGCGACAGGGCGCTAACTATGGCTACACCTTC.

The CDR3 reads CASSLGEYEQYF. CDR3 bases: TGTGCCAGCAGCTTGGGAGAGTACGAGCAGTACTTC. The genes are TRBV11-2 and TRBJ2-7; D is possibly TRBD2 (5 bases). The V end lost 3 bases, the J end lost 4 bases, and 7 bases lay between the germline ends. CDR3 length equals 12 residues. The germline V gene encodes CDR1 SGHAT and CDR2 FQNNGV. Combining the CDR3 with reference TRBV11-2 and TRBJ2-7 gives the whole variable domain EAGVAQSPRYKIIEKRQSVAFWCNPISGHATLYWYQQILGQGPKLLIQFQNNGVVDDSQLPKDRFSAERLKGVDSTLKIQPAKLEDSAVYLCASSLGEYEQYFGPGTRLTVT.

In DNA form, the CDR3 reads TGTGCCAGCAGCGTAGAGGACAGTGCCTCTAGAGAGCAGTACTTC. It codes for CASSVEDSASREQYF. The rearrangement joins TRBV9 to TRBJ2-7; weak D call: TRBD1 (6 bases). Germline V gene lookup returns CDR1 SGDLS and CDR2 YYNGEE. The CDR3 is made up of 15 amino acids. Between the trimmed V and J ends, which lost 0 bases and 7 bases, there was a span of 17 bases.

CDR3 sequence: CASRTGTGMRNTEAFF. DNA of the CDR3: TGTGCCAGCAGGACCGGGACAGGGATGCGGAACACTGAAGCTTTCTTT. The chain has TRBV7-2 and TRBJ1-1; TRBD1 matches 9 bases. V was clipped by 6 bases and J by 1 base; unmatched bases: 9. This CDR3 has 16 residues. The germline gives CDR1 SGHTA, CDR2 FQGNSA.

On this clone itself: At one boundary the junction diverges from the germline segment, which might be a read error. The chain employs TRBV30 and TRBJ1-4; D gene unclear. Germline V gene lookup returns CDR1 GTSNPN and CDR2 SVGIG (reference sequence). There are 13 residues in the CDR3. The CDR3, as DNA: TGTGCCTGGGAACCGGGAGTCAATGAAAAACTGCTTTTT. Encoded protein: CAWEPGVNEKLLF.

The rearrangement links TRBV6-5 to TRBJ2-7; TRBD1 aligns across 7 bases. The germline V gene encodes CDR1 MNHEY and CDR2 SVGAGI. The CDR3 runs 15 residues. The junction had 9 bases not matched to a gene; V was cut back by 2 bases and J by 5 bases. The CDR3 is CASSYPGQSKDEQYF. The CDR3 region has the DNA TGTGCCAGCAGTTACCCGGGACAGTCTAAAGACGAGCAGTACTTC.

The CDR3 nucleotides read TGTGCCAGTAGTATCTTTTCTAGCGGGAGGCGAGAGACCCAGTACTTC. Amino acid sequence: CASSIFSSGRRETQYF. The J gene is TRBJ2-5, the V gene TRBV19, with 11 bases aligning to TRBD2. The J segment lost 4 bases and the V segment lost 3 bases, leaving 7 bases of the junction unmatched. Germline loops: CDR1 LNHDA, CDR2 SQIVND (reference sequence). CDR3 length: 16 amino acids.

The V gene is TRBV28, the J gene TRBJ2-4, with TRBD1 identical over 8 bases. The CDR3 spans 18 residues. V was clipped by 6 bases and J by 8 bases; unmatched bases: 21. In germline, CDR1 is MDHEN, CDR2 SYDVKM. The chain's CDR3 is CASSDITGQGVRVDIQYF. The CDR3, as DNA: TGTGCCAGCAGCGATATTACAGGACAGGGCGTACGAGTAGACATTCAGTACTTC.

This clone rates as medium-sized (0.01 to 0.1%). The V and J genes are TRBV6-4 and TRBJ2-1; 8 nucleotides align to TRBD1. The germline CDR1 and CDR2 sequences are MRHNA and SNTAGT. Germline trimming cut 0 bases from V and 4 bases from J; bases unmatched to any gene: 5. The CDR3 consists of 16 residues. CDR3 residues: CASSDSPTGAYNEQFF. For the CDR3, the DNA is TGTGCCAGCAGTGACTCCCCGACAGGGGCGTACAATGAGCAGTTCTTC.

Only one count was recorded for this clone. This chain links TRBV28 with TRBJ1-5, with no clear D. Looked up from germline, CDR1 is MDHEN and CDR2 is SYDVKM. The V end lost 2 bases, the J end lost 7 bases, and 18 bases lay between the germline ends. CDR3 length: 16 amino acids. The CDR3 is CASSLDLVTRKQPQHF. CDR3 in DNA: TGTGCCAGCAGTTTAGATCTCGTGACACGGAAACAGCCCCAGCATTTT.

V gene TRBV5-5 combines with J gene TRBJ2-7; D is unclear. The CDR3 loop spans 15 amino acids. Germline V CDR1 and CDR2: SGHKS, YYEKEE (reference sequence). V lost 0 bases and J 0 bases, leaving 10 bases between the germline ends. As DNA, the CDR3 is TGTGCCAGCAGCTTGGACTATACGAGCTCCTACGAGCAGTACTTC. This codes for CASSLDYTSSYEQYF.

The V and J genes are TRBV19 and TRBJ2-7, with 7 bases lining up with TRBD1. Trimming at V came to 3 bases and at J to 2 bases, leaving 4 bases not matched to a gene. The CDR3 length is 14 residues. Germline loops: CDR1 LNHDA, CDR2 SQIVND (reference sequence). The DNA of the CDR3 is TGTGCCAGTAGTATTTCCGGGACAGCCTACGAGCAGTACTTC. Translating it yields CASSISGTAYEQYF.

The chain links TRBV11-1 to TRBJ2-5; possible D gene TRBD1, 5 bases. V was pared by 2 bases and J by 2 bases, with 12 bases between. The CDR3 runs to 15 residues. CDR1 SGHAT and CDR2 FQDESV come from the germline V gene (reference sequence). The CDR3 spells CASSLFRQLQETQYF. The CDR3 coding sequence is TGTGCCAGCAGCTTATTCCGACAGCTACAAGAGACCCAGTACTTC.

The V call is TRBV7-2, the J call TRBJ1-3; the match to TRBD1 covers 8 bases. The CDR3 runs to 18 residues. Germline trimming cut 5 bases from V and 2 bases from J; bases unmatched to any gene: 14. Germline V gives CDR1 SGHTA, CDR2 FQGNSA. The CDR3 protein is CASSRPRDRTTTGNTIYF. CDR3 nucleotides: TGTGCCAGCAGCAGACCTCGGGACAGGACAACAACTGGAAACACCATATATTTT.

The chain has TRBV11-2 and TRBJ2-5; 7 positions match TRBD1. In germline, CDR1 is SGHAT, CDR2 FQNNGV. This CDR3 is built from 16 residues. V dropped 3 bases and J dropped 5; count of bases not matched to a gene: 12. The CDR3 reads CASSFKPTGYGETQYF. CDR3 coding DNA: TGTGCCAGCAGCTTTAAGCCGACAGGGTATGGGGAGACCCAGTACTTC.

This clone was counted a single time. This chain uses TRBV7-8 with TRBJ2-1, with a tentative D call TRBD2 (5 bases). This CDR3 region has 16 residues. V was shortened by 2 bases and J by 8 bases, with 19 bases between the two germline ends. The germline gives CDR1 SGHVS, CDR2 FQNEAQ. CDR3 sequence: CASSLRIGVGNDEQFF. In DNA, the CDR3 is TGTGCCAGCAGCTTAAGAATCGGGGTTGGTAACGATGAGCAGTTCTTC.

CDR3 in DNA: TGTGCCAGCAGTTTAGATTCGGGACAGGGGAGTGACGAGCAGTACTTC. Encoded protein: CASSLDSGQGSDEQYF. The chain is built from TRBV27 and TRBJ2-7, with TRBD1 identical over 10 bases. This CDR3 contains 16 residues. V lost 2 bases to trimming and J lost 5 bases; unmatched junction nucleotides: 9. The germline V gene has CDR1 MNHEY and CDR2 SMNVEV (reference sequence).

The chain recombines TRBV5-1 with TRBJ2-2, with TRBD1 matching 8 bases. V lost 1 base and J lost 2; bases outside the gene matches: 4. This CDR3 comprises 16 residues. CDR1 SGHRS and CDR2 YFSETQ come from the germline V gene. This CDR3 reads CASSLYRGFNTGELFF. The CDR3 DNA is TGCGCCAGCAGCTTGTACAGGGGGTTTAACACCGGGGAGCTGTTTTTT. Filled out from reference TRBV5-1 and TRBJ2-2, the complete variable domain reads KAGVTQTPRYLIKTRGQQVTLSCSPISGHRSVSWYQQTPGQGLQFLFEYFSETQRNKGNFPGRFSGRQFSNSRSEMNVSTLELGDSALYLCASSLYRGFNTGELFFGEGSRLTVL.